This T cell receptor (beta chain) derives from a study of blood T cells in healthy people across ages. Combining a sample-barcoded 5' primer with a J-beta primer mix, a second PCR ran for roughly 7 to 12 cycles. TCRdb re-derived calls from the 5' RACE reads in MiXCR, one entry per CDR3 protein. The sample carries hundreds of thousands of distinct CDR3 sequences, around 25% recorded once. Losses at the gene ends were 10 bases for V and 4 bases for J; bases not matched to a gene: 4. The CDR3 covers 12 residues. The germline gives CDR1 LGHNT, CDR2 FRNRAP. Ranging in age from about 6 to 95, the donors were healthy Caucasian individuals from Russia. These data were likewise used in another study, on T cells of mothers and their children.

Source material: blood. The receptor was isolated from a boy under 18 in good health. The chain carries TRBV12-5 and TRBJ1-5; 7 bases agree with TRBD1. As DNA, the CDR3 is TGTGCTATGGGACAGCCAAATCAGCCCCAGCATTTT. Its translation is CAMGQPNQPQHF.